The 30 T cell receptor beta chains given below trace back to one sample, sequenced in a study of CD8+ T cells in alopecia areata. Extracted RNA was reverse transcribed into cDNA, the sequencing template. Sequenced by immunoSEQ multiplex PCR; TCRdb stores in-frame clones only, minus some. In total the sample includes under 350,000 clones, none of them seen once. A sort of pooled cutaneous lymph node cells used CD4, CD8alpha, NKG2D, NKG2ACE and other stains. The sequencing input was CD4+ T cells sorted from a lymph node. The receptor set was obtained from a C3H/HeJ mouse with alopecia areata. MHC haplotype of the mouse line: H2-k.

This clone was seen at least ten times. Any gene name here is a mouse gene name. The CDR3 end lies 4 residues beyond the end of the read and is filled in from the germline J gene. The sample carries other DNA sequences with the same CDR3. The rearrangement links TRBV13-1 to TRBJ2-5; 9 bases fit TRBD1. Germline loops: CDR1 NSHNY, CDR2 SYGAGN. The CDR3 length is 13 residues. CDR3 DNA, as far as it was read: TGTGCCAGCAGTGGGGACAGGGAAGAC. As protein: CASSGDRED. The whole CDR3 sequence is CASSGDREDTQYF.

In the case of this clone: Gene names denote mouse genes. Read data end 4 residues before the CDR3 end; the end is taken from the germline J gene. This chain links TRBV1 with TRBJ1-1; tentative D call: TRBD1 (5 bases). V gave up 1 base and J gave up 3 bases, with 12 bases separating them. This CDR3 region has 15 residues. In germline, CDR1 is NSQYPW, CDR2 LRSPGD (reference sequence). The CDR3 bases that were read are TGCACCTGCAGTGCAGGCTGGCAGGGCGACACA. It translates to CTCSAGWQGDT. The entire CDR3 protein is CTCSAGWQGDTEVFF.

In regard to this clone: Gene names and germline match the mouse. Read sequence stops 4 residues before the CDR3 end, and the germline J gene provides the missing end. Other DNA sequences from this sample encode an identical CDR3 as well. The chain joins TRBV19 to TRBJ2-7, with 9 bases lining up with TRBD1. The trim removed 5 bases at V and 1 base at J, leaving 4 bases unmatched. The CDR3 is 14 residues long. Germline loops: CDR1 FNHDT, CDR2 SITEND (reference sequence). The CDR3 bases that were read are TGTGCCAGCAGAGCCGGGACAGGGTCCTAT. As protein: CASRAGTGSY. The CDR3 as a whole reads CASRAGTGSYEQYF.

There are a few counts of this clone. Genes here carry mouse names. Read coverage stops 4 residues before the CDR3 terminus; the germline J gene supplies the remainder. The V gene is TRBV13-2, the J gene TRBJ2-4, with TRBD2 identical over 8 bases. V lost 4 bases and J lost 2; bases outside the gene matches: 6. The CDR3 sequence is 15 residues long. Per germline, CDR1 NNHNN and CDR2 SYGAGS (reference sequence). The sequenced CDR3 bases are TGTGCCAGCGGTCGGGGGGGGCGCAATCAAAAC. The encoded protein is CASGRGGRNQN. The CDR3 as a whole reads CASGRGGRNQNTLYF.

Comments on this clone: Gene and germline names: mouse. The CDR3 extends 4 residues past the end of the read, so its final part is completed from the germline J gene. At the DNA level, this CDR3 is encoded by other sequences in the same sample as well. The chain combines TRBV31 with TRBJ1-1; 7 bases line up with TRBD1. Germline trimming cut 3 bases from V and 0 bases from J; bases unmatched to any gene: 4. CDR1 GKSSPN and CDR2 SITVG come from the germline V gene. CDR3 length equals 14 residues. This CDR3 reads CAWSRQGANTEVFF. The part of the CDR3 DNA that was read is TGTGCCTGGAGCCGTCAGGGGGCAAACACA.

With respect to this clone: Gene and germline names: mouse. The read stops 4 residues short of the end of the CDR3; the missing end is completed from the germline J gene. The J gene is TRBJ2-2, the V gene TRBV19; TRBD1 matches at 9 bases. The CDR3 has 15 residues. V lost 3 bases, J lost 3 bases, and 3 bases stayed unmatched. From germline, CDR1 is FNHDT and CDR2 SITEND (reference sequence). The CDR3 is CASSTQGADTGQLYF. CDR3 DNA (partial): TGTGCCAGCAGTACACAGGGGGCAGACACCGGG.

About this clone: Gene names and germline refer to mouse. Read coverage stops 4 residues before the CDR3 terminus; the germline J gene supplies the remainder. The chain is built from TRBV13-2 and TRBJ1-2; TRBD1 matches 8 bases. There are 13 residues in the CDR3. CDR1 is NNHNN, CDR2 SYGAGS, per germline (reference sequence). Germline trimming cut 5 bases from V and 4 bases from J; bases unmatched to any gene: 4. The DNA read from the CDR3 is TGTGCCAGCGGGCAGGGGGCGGGCTCC. Its translation is CASGQGAGS. In full, the CDR3 reads CASGQGAGSDYTF.

Details on this clone: Mouse names are used for the genes. The read gets to within 4 residues of the CDR3 end, and the germline J gene fills in the rest. The sample has other DNA sequences that encode this CDR3 too. The chain recombines TRBV13-1 with TRBJ2-2; D not resolved. Per the germline V gene, CDR1 is NSHNY and CDR2 is SYGAGN. The V gene lost 2 bases and the J gene lost 2 bases, with 7 bases spanning the gap. The CDR3 covers 14 residues. The sequenced CDR3 bases are TGTGCCAGCAGTGACCCCCTTAACACCGGG. Amino acids: CASSDPLNTG. In full, the CDR3 reads CASSDPLNTGQLYF.

Concerning this clone itself: The gene symbols are mouse symbols. The covered CDR3 bases are TGTGCCAGCAGCCAAGATGGGGACTCC. Protein sequence: CASSQDGDS. The full-length CDR3 reads as CASSQDGDSDYTF. The rearrangement joins TRBV2 to TRBJ1-2; D is unclear. The DNA ends 4 residues before the CDR3 does, and the rest of the CDR3 is filled in from the germline J gene. Germline V gene data show CDR1 as LGHNA and CDR2 as YSYQKL. The CDR3 loop spans 13 amino acids. Trimming removed 0 bases from V and 3 bases from J, with 5 bases in between.

About this clone: Germline and genes: mouse. The DNA ends 4 residues before the CDR3 does, and the rest of the CDR3 is filled in from the germline J gene. The same CDR3 arises from other DNA sequences in this sample as well. The rearrangement uses TRBV13-1 and TRBJ1-2; D remains unclear. The CDR3 length is 13 residues. V was cut by 1 base and J by 0 bases, with 4 bases left in between. CDR1 NSHNY and CDR2 SYGAGN come from the germline V gene. CDR3 protein: CASSDPSNSDYTF. CDR3 DNA, as far as it was read: TGTGCCAGCAGTGATCCCTCAAACTCC.

This clone was observed a few times. The genes are named according to mouse. The CDR3 DNA, read in part, is TGTGCCAGCAGGGACTGGGGGCCGTAT. Translating gives CASRDWGPY. The entire CDR3 protein is CASRDWGPYEQYF. The chain has TRBV19 and TRBJ2-7; TRBD2 agrees at 10 bases. Read sequence stops 4 residues before the CDR3 end, and the germline J gene provides the missing end. The CDR3 is 13 residues long. The germline CDR1 and CDR2 sequences are FNHDT and SITEND (reference sequence).

With regard to this clone: Each gene name is a mouse one. The CDR3 goes on 4 residues after the read ends, and that part is filled in from the germline J gene. The rearrangement joins TRBV31 to TRBJ1-1, with a tentative D call TRBD1 (6 bases). CDR3 length: 12 amino acids. The germline gives CDR1 GKSSPN, CDR2 SITVG. The CDR3 spells CAWSLGDKEVFF. The sequenced CDR3 bases are TGTGCCTGGAGTCTAGGGGACAAA.

About this clone itself: Gene names follow the mouse nomenclature. Read data end 4 residues before the CDR3 end; the end is taken from the germline J gene. Other DNA sequences in this sample translate to the same CDR3. The gene calls are TRBV13-1 and TRBJ2-5; possibly TRBD2 for D (6 bases). The CDR3 sequence is 14 residues long. The V gene's germline CDR1 is NSHNY and CDR2 SYGAGN. Trimming cost V 1 base and J 3 bases, with 9 bases left between them. The CDR3 here is CASSDSWGQDTQYF. The DNA read from the CDR3 is TGTGCCAGCAGTGATTCCTGGGGTCAAGAC.

This clone was seen a handful of times. Gene names refer to mouse genes. The CDR3 end is not reached by the read, which stops 4 residues before it; the germline J gene fills it in. V and J are TRBV13-3 and TRBJ2-5, with TRBD1 matching over 8 bases. CDR1 and CDR2 (germline): NNHDY, SYVADS. The CDR3 extends over 13 amino acids. The DNA read from the CDR3 is TGTGCCAGCAGACTGACAGGGGAAGAC. Its protein is CASRLTGED. The CDR3 in full is CASRLTGEDTQYF. Drawing the rest from reference TRBV13-3 and TRBJ2-5, the complete variable domain is EAAVTQSPRSKVAVTGGKVTLSCHQTNNHDYMYWYRQDTGHGLRLIHYSYVADSTEKGDIPDGYKASRPSQENFSLILELASLSQTAVYFCASRLTGEDTQYFGPGTRLLVL.

About this clone itself: The gene names given are mouse names. Other nucleotide sequences from this sample produce the same CDR3. CDR3 loop: CAWRTGGSSDYTF. Partial CDR3 DNA: TGTGCCTGGAGGACAGGGGGCAGCTCC. The V call is TRBV31, the J call TRBJ1-2, with 10 bases that match TRBD1. With the read ending 4 residues before the CDR3 end, the germline J gene is used to fill in that end. J was trimmed by 4 bases and V by 3 bases; bases with no gene match: 2. CDR3 length equals 13 residues. CDR1 and CDR2 from the germline V gene are GKSSPN and SITVG.

This clone was recorded a few times. These gene names are mouse names. The read ends 4 residues shy of where the CDR3 ends; the end is completed using the germline J gene. This specimen includes other DNA sequences encoding the same CDR3. This rearrangement joins TRBV31 to TRBJ1-2; 7 positions match TRBD1. Germline CDR1 and CDR2: GKSSPN and SITVG. The V segment lost 1 base and the J segment 2 bases; nucleotides outside the gene matches: 1. The length of the CDR3 is 13 residues. Incomplete CDR3 DNA: TGTGCCTGGAGTCCAGGGGGGAACTCC. This gives the protein CAWSPGGNS. The full CDR3 protein reads CAWSPGGNSDYTF.

This clone occurred a few times. The genes and germline here are from mouse. The read gets to within 4 residues of the CDR3 end, and the germline J gene fills in the rest. This specimen includes other DNA sequences encoding the same CDR3. V and J are TRBV1 and TRBJ1-2; 7 nucleotides line up with TRBD1. Per the germline V gene, CDR1 is NSQYPW and CDR2 is LRSPGD (reference sequence). V lost 3 bases and J lost 0; bases outside the gene matches: 1. This CDR3 spans 14 amino acids. The CDR3 is CTCSATGANSDYTF. The part of the CDR3 DNA that was read is TGCACCTGCAGTGCTACAGGGGCAAACTCC.

This clone was detected a few times. The gene names given are mouse names. The CDR3 goes on 4 residues after the read ends, and that part is filled in from the germline J gene. Other nucleotide sequences from this sample produce the same CDR3. This chain joins TRBV5 and TRBJ1-1, with D maybe TRBD1 (5 bases). The CDR3 is made up of 14 amino acids. Trimming cost V 1 base and J 1 base, with 7 bases left between them. Germline V gene lookup returns CDR1 LGHNA and CDR2 YNLKQL (reference sequence). Partial CDR3 DNA: TGTGCCAGCAGCCAAGGAGGACAAAACACA. This codes for CASSQGGQNT. The full-length CDR3 reads as CASSQGGQNTEVFF.

This clone was picked up a small number of times. Gene names are the mouse ones. The read halts 4 residues ahead of the CDR3 end, with the missing end drawn from the germline J gene. The J gene is TRBJ2-2, the V gene TRBV13-1, with D possibly matching TRBD1 (5 bases). Trimming removed 1 base at V and 6 bases at J, with 7 bases between. Germline CDR1 NSHNY, CDR2 SYGAGN. The CDR3 contains 13 residues. Incomplete CDR3 DNA: TGTGCCAGCAGTGATCAGGGCCCCGGG. It specifies CASSDQGPG. The whole CDR3 is CASSDQGPGQLYF.

Concerning this clone: Each gene name is a mouse one. Coverage ceases 4 residues before the CDR3 finishes, and the germline J gene fills in the end. The chain has TRBV29 and TRBJ1-2; D is perhaps TRBD1 (5 bases). The V gene's germline CDR1 is MSHET and CDR2 SYDVDS. The CDR3 sequence is 15 residues long. V was trimmed by 0 bases and J by 2 bases, leaving 10 bases between them. The CDR3 DNA, read in part, is TGTGCTAGCAGTTTATCGGCAGGGAAGAACTCC. Translated: CASSLSAGKNS. The whole CDR3 sequence is CASSLSAGKNSDYTF.

This clone was recorded a few times. Gene names follow the mouse nomenclature. The read halts 4 residues ahead of the CDR3 end, with the missing end drawn from the germline J gene. V is TRBV17 and J is TRBJ1-1; TRBD1 matches 8 bases. CDR1 and CDR2 (germline): MNHDT, YYDKIL. The CDR3 loop spans 11 amino acids. CDR3: CAVRGRTEVFF. The CDR3 DNA, read in part, is TGTGCAGTCAGGGGGCGTACA.

Details on this clone: The listed genes are named as in mouse. The CDR3 end falls 4 residues outside the read, so it is completed with the germline J gene. The V gene is TRBV13-3, the J gene TRBJ1-2; D is unresolved. The germline CDR1 and CDR2 sequences are NNHDY and SYVADS. The V end was cut by 4 bases, the J end by 0 bases, with 10 bases between. This CDR3 is 14 amino acids long. CDR3 DNA, as far as it was read: TGTGCCAGCAGTCCCGACAATGCAAACTCC. Protein sequence: CASSPDNANS. The entire CDR3 sequence reads CASSPDNANSDYTF.

This clone has only a few counts. Genes and germline come from the mouse. The read ends 4 residues shy of where the CDR3 ends; the end is completed using the germline J gene. The chain is built from TRBV19 and TRBJ2-2; TRBD1 agrees at 12 bases. This CDR3 is 16 amino acids long. V was pared by 3 bases and J by 3 bases, with 3 bases of the junction left unmatched. CDR1 is FNHDT and CDR2 is SITEND in the germline V gene (reference sequence). The CDR3 sequence: CASSTGTGGYTGQLYF. The sequenced CDR3 bases are TGTGCCAGCAGTACCGGGACAGGGGGCTACACCGGG.

This clone turned up a few times. Gene names and germline refer to mouse. Read data end 4 residues before the CDR3 end; the end is taken from the germline J gene. The rearrangement joins TRBV13-3 to TRBJ2-1; 7 nucleotides align to TRBD2. Germline V CDR1 and CDR2: NNHDY, SYVADS. The CDR3 loop spans 16 amino acids. J was trimmed by 2 bases and V by 0 bases; bases with no gene match: 5. CDR3 DNA (partial): TGTGCCAGCAGTGATGCAGGCGGGGGGGACTATGCT. It encodes CASSDAGGGDYA. In full, the CDR3 reads CASSDAGGGDYAEQFF.

This clone was seen ten or more times. Germline and genes: mouse. The CDR3 end falls 4 residues outside the read, so it is completed with the germline J gene. Other nucleotide sequences in the sample specify the same CDR3. The gene calls are TRBV1 and TRBJ2-4; no firm D call. The V end lost 0 bases, the J end lost 0 bases, and 4 bases lay between the germline ends. CDR1 and CDR2 (germline): NSQYPW, LRSPGD (reference sequence). This CDR3 comprises 14 residues. CDR3: CTCSADNSQNTLYF. CDR3 DNA (partial): TGCACCTGCAGTGCAGACAATAGTCAAAAC.

This clone was seen a few times. Genes and germline come from the mouse. The read terminates 4 residues before the CDR3 end, so the remaining end is supplied by the germline J gene. Different DNA sequences within this sample yield the same CDR3. V is TRBV13-1 and J is TRBJ1-2; possible D gene TRBD1, 5 bases. V shed 2 bases and J shed 2 bases, with 10 bases lying between them. This CDR3 has 14 residues. Germline CDR1 reads NSHNY; CDR2 reads SYGAGN. This CDR3 is CASSESRGNSDYTF. Incomplete CDR3 DNA: TGTGCCAGCAGTGAATCGAGGGGTAACTCC.

In this sample, this clone turned up a few times. Gene names are the mouse ones. The observed sequence ends 4 residues before the CDR3 terminus, with the missing tail filled in from the germline J gene. This chain links TRBV13-3 with TRBJ2-4; TRBD2 agrees at 7 bases. Germline CDR1 NNHDY, CDR2 SYVADS. The CDR3 is 14 residues long. The sequenced CDR3 bases are TGTGCCAGCAGTGATCGCGGGGGGGAAAAC. This encodes CASSDRGGEN. Given in full, the CDR3 is CASSDRGGENTLYF.

Concerning this clone: Genes and germline come from the mouse. Sequencing ends 4 residues short of the CDR3 end; the germline J gene provides the rest. The chain uses TRBV14 and TRBJ2-5; TRBD2 aligns across 11 bases. The ends lost 4 bases at V and 2 bases at J; junction bases unmatched: 9. Germline V gives CDR1 SGHDT, CDR2 FRDEAV. This CDR3 contains 17 residues. CDR3 DNA (partial): TGTGCCAGCAGTCATCAAGGACTGGGGGGTTTCCAAGAC. Its protein is CASSHQGLGGFQD. The CDR3 in its entirety is CASSHQGLGGFQDTQYF.

There are a few counts of this clone. The gene names here belong to mouse. The read halts 4 residues ahead of the CDR3 end, with the missing end drawn from the germline J gene. Other DNA sequences from this sample encode an identical CDR3 as well. The gene calls are TRBV5 and TRBJ2-2; D possibly corresponds to TRBD1 (6 bases). Per the germline V gene, CDR1 is LGHNA and CDR2 is YNLKQL (reference sequence). V gave up 0 bases and J gave up 2 bases, with 10 bases separating them. The CDR3 consists of 16 residues. The CDR3 is CASSQDPGANTGQLYF. The CDR3 bases that were read are TGTGCCAGCAGCCAAGATCCAGGGGCCAACACCGGG.

The table lists this clone with a few counts. Gene names and germline refer to mouse. With the read ending 4 residues before the CDR3 end, the germline J gene is used to fill in that end. This CDR3 is also generated by other DNA sequences in the sample. This sequence joins TRBV13-2 and TRBJ1-1; D is undetermined. The CDR3 has 13 amino acids. Germline loops: CDR1 NNHNN, CDR2 SYGAGS (reference sequence). Trimming pared 1 base from V and 1 base from J, leaving 5 bases between. The sequenced part of the CDR3 DNA is TGTGCCAGCGGTGATCGACTAAACACA. Residues: CASGDRLNT. The complete CDR3 protein is CASGDRLNTEVFF.